This TCR beta chain was retrieved from a study of blood T cell repertoires in COVID-19. Trimming stripped 4 bases from V and 0 bases from J, with 16 bases between. Looked up from germline, CDR1 is SGHDT and CDR2 is YYEEEE. The CDR3 has 16 residues. TCRdb's copy holds only in-frame clones and misses some; the assay was immunoSEQ multiplex PCR. The sample has roughly 22,000 clones, under 95% seen once. The chain has TRBV5-6 and TRBJ1-1; no firm D call. This clonotype was sampled from a man in his 70s with active COVID-19. The material sequenced was peripheral blood. In DNA, the CDR3 is TGTGCCAGCAGCCCTGAGTTGGGTCGGGTGAACACTGAAGCTTTCTTT. Amino acid sequence: CASSPELGRVNTEAFF.